This TCR beta chain was retrieved from a study of T cell responses to AZD1222 COVID-19 vaccine. Overall study findings and caveats: As reported, nearly half of all spike-specific TCRs target variant regions that are unmutated. Two doses of AZD1222 preceded a rise in Spike-specific TCR breadth and depth. Only 6 or 7 individuals given AZD1222 were seropositive at baseline.

Concerning this clone itself: Its antigen remains unidentified.

TCRdb's copy holds only in-frame clones and misses some; the assay was immunoSEQ multiplex PCR. The table lists more than 85,000 clones, 80% to 90% of them singletons. CDR1 is KGHSH, CDR2 LQKENI, per germline. The CDR3 length is 16 residues. V lost 3 bases and J lost 2; bases outside the gene matches: 6. This TCR was recovered from an adult who received the AZD1222 COVID-19 vaccine. This chain links TRBV18 with TRBJ1-2; 10 nucleotides match TRBD1. The sequencing here drew on peripheral blood, taken 28 days after the second AZD1222 dose. CDR3 bases: TGTGCCAGCTCACCGACCGGGACAGGGGACAACTATGGCTACACCTTC. This translates into CASSPTGTGDNYGYTF.